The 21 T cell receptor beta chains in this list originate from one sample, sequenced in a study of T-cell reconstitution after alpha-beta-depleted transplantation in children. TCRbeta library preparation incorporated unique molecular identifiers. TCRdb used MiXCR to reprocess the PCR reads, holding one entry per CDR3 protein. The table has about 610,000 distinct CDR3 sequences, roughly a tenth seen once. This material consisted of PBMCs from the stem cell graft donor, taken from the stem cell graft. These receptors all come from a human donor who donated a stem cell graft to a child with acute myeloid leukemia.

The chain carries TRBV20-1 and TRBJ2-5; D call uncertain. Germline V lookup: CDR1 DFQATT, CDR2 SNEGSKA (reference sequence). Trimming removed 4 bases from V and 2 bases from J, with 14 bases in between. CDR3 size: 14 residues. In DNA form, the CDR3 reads TGCAGTGCTATCATACGAATAGAGCAAGAGACCCAGTACTTC. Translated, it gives CSAIIRIEQETQYF.

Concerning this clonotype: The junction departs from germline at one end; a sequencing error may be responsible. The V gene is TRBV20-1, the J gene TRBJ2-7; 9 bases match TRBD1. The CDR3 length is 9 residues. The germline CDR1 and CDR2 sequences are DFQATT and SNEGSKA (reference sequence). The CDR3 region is CSARGQGGF. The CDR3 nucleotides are TGCAGTGCTAGAGGACAGGGGGGGTTC.

The CDR3: CASSSGHLGEQYF. CDR3 coding DNA: TGTGCCAGCAGCTCTGGACACCTTGGTGAGCAGTACTTC. This chain connects TRBV7-3 to TRBJ2-7; D possibly corresponds to TRBD1 (5 bases). V was shortened by 4 bases and J by 7 bases, with 14 bases between the two germline ends. Germline V CDR1 and CDR2: SGHTA, FQGTGA. The CDR3 length is 13 residues. Variable domain in full (rest from reference TRBV7-3 and TRBJ2-7): GAGVSQTPSNKVTEKGKYVELRCDPISGHTALYWYRQSLGQGPEFLIYFQGTGAADDSGLPNDRFFAVRPEGSVSTLKIQRTERGDSAVYLCASSSGHLGEQYFGPGTRLTVT.

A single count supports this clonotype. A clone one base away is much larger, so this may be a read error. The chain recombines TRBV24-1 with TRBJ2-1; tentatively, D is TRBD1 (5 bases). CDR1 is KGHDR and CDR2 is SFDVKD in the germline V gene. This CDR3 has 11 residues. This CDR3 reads CATGQGNEQLF. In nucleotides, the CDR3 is TGTGCCACCGGCCAGGGCAATGAGCAGTTATTC.

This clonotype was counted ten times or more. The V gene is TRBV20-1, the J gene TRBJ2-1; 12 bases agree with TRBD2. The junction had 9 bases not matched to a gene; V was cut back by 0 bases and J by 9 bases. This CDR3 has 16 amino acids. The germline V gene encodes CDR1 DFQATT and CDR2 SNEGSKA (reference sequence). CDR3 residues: CSARDASGRAVGEQFF. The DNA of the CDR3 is TGCAGTGCTAGAGACGCTAGCGGGAGGGCCGTGGGTGAGCAGTTCTTC.

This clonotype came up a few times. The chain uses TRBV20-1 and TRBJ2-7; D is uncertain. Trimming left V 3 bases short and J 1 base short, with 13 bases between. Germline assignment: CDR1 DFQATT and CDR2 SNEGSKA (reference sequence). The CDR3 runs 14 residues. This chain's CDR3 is CSASGKTYSYEQYF. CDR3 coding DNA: TGCAGTGCTAGTGGAAAGACCTATTCCTACGAGCAGTACTTC.

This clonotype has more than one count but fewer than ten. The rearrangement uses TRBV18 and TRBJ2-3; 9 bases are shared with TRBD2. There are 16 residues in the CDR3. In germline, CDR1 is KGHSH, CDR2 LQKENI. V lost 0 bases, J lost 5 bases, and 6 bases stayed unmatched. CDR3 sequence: CASSPPAGGPRDTQYF. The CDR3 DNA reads TGTGCCAGCTCACCACCCGCGGGAGGGCCGAGAGATACGCAGTATTTT.

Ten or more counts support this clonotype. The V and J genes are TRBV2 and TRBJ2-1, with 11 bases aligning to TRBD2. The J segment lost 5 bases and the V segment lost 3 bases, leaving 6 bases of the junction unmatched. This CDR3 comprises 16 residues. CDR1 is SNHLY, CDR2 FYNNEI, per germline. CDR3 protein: CASSEGGTSGDNEQFF. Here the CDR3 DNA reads TGTGCCAGCAGTGAGGGCGGGACTAGCGGTGACAATGAGCAGTTCTTC.

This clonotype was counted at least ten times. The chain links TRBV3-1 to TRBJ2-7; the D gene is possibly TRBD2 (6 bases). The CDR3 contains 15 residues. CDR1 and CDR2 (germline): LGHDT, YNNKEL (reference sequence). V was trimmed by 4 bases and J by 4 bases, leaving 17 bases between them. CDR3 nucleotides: TGTGCCAGCAGCCCCTCCGGAGGGCGGGGATACGAGCAGTACTTC. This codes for CASSPSGGRGYEQYF.

Here the CDR3 DNA reads TGTGCCAGCAGCTCACGGACAGGGCTGACCGGGGAGCTGTTTTTT. This sequence encodes CASSSRTGLTGELFF. The V call is TRBV7-9, the J call TRBJ2-2; 8 nucleotides agree with TRBD1. With 4 bases clipped from V and 5 bases from J, the junction kept 6 bases outside the gene matches. CDR1 is SEHNR, CDR2 FQNEAQ, per germline (reference sequence). CDR3 length equals 15 residues.

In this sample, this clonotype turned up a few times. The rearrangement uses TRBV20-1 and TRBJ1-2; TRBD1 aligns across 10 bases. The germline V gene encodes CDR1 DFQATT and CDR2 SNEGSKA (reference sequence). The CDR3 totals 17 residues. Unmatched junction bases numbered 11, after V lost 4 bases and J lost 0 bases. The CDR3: CSATRTGGFVSNYGYTF. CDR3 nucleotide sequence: TGCAGTGCTACTAGGACAGGGGGTTTCGTTTCTAACTATGGCTACACCTTC.

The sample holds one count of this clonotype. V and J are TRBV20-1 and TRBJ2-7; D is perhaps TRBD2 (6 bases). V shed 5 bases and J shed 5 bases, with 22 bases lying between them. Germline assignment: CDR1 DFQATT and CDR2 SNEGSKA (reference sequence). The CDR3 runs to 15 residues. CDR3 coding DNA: TGCAGTGCTCCGCGGCCGGGACTCGGGTCTAACGAGCAGTACTTC. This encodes CSAPRPGLGSNEQYF.

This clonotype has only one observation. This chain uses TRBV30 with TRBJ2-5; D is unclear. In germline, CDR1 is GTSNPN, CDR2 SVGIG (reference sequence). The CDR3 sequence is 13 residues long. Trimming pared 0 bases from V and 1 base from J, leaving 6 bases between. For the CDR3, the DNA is TGTGCCTGGAGTGTGGGCGGCCAAGAGACCCAGTACTTC. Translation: CAWSVGGQETQYF. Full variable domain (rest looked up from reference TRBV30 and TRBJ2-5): SQTIHQWPATLVQPVGSPLSLECTVEGTSNPNLYWYRQAAGRGLQLLFYSVGIGQISSEVPQNLSASRPQDRQFILSSKKLLLSDSGFYLCAWSVGGQETQYFGPGTRLLVL.

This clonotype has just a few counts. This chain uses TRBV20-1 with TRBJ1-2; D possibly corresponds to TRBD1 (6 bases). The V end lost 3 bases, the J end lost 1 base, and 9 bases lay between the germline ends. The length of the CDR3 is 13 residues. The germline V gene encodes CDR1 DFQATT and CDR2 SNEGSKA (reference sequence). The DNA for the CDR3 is TGCAGTGCTAGCGGGGGCCTTAACTATGGCTACACCTTC. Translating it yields CSASGGLNYGYTF.

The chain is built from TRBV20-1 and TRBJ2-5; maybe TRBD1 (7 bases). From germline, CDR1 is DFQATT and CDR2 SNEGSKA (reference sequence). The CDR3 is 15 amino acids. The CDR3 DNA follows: TGCTGTGTCGATAGTCAGGGGGGTTCGGTGGAGACCCAGTACTTC. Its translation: CCVDSQGGSVETQYF.

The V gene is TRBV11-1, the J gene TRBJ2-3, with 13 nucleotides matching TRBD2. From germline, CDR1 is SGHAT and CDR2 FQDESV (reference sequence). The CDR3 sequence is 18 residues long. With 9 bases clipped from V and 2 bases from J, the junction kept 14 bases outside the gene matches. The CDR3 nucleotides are TGTGCCAGTAGCGGAGGACTAGCGGGAGACCCATTCACAGATACGCAGTATTTT. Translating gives CASSGGLAGDPFTDTQYF.

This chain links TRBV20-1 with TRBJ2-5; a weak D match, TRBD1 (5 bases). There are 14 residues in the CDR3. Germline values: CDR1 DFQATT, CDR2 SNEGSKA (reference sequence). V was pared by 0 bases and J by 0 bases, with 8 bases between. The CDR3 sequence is CSARDRAYQETQYF. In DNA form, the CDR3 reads TGCAGTGCTAGAGACAGGGCGTACCAAGAGACCCAGTACTTC.

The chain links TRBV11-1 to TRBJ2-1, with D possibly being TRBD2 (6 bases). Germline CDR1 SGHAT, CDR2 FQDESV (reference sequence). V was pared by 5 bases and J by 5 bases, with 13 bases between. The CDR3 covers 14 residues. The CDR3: CASSPRDWDNEQFF. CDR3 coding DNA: TGTGCCAGCAGCCCCCGGGACTGGGACAATGAGCAGTTCTTC.

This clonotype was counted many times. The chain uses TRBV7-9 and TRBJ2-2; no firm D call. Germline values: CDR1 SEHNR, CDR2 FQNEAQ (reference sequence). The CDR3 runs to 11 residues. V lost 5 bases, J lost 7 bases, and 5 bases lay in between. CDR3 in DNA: TGTGCCAGCAGCCTTGACGGGGAGCTGTTTTTT. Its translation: CASSLDGELFF.

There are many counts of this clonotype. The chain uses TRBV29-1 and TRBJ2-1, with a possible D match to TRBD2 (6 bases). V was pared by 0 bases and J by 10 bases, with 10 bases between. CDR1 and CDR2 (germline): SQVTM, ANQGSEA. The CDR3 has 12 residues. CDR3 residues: CSVEEGGEEQFF. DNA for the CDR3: TGCAGCGTTGAAGAGGGCGGGGAGGAGCAGTTCTTC.

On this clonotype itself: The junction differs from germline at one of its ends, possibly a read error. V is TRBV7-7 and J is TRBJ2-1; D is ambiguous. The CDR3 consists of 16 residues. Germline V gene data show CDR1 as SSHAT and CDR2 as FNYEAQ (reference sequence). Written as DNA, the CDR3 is TGTGCTAGCAGCTTCCTAATTCTGGGGTCCCACAATGAGCAGTTCTTC. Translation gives CASSFLILGSHNEQFF.